The 10 T cell receptor beta chains below were found in one sample sequenced in a study of T cell changes during pregnancy in multiple sclerosis. The repertoire was sequenced with immunoSEQ multiplex PCR; TCRdb's copy has only in-frame clones and lacks some. This sample yields 30,000 to 35,000 clones, of which 88% are seen a single time; about 0.74% belongs to the top ten. Specimen: CD4+ T cells from peripheral blood mononuclear cells, collected in the first trimester of pregnancy. Receptors were obtained from a female donor in good health, enrolled as a control in a pregnancy study.

This chain links TRBV7-2 with TRBJ2-5; D is unresolved. From germline, CDR1 is SGHTA and CDR2 FQGNSA. The length of the CDR3 is 15 residues. The V and J ends lost 1 base and 1 base respectively, with 10 bases between them. CDR3 coding DNA: TGTGCCAGCAGCTTAGATCGGTGGGCCCAAGAGACCCAGTACTTC. This codes for CASSLDRWAQETQYF.

V and J are TRBV18 and TRBJ2-7; weak D call: TRBD2 (6 bases). The length of the CDR3 is 14 residues. Trimming stripped 5 bases from V and 3 bases from J, with 14 bases between. The germline V gene has CDR1 KGHSH and CDR2 LQKENI. CDR3 residues: CASSSGTGLYEQYF. CDR3 nucleotides: TGTGCCAGCTCATCTGGGACGGGACTCTACGAGCAGTACTTC. Based on the CDR3 plus reference TRBV18 and TRBJ2-7, the full variable domain is NAGVMQNPRHLVRRRGQEARLRCSPMKGHSHVYWYRQLPEEGLKFMVYLQKENIIDESGMPKERFSAEFPKEGPSILRIQQVVRGDSAAYFCASSSGTGLYEQYFGPGTRLTVT.

This clone was found once. CDR3 loop: CASSPQIGEANTEAFF. The CDR3 region has the DNA TGTGCCAGCAGTCCCCAGATTGGAGAGGCCAACACTGAAGCTTTCTTT. The chain recombines TRBV27 with TRBJ1-1; D unclear. The CDR3 extends over 16 amino acids. Germline loops: CDR1 MNHEY, CDR2 SMNVEV (reference sequence). V lost 5 bases and J 2 bases, leaving 18 bases between the germline ends.

This clone has just one count. This chain joins TRBV30 and TRBJ1-2, with TRBD1 matching over 9 bases. V shed 0 bases, J shed 6 bases, and the junction held 2 bases outside the gene matches. CDR1 and CDR2 (germline): GTSNPN, SVGIG (reference sequence). This CDR3 contains 13 residues. The CDR3 DNA sequence: TGTGCCTGGAGTGTACAGGGGGCCGATGGCTACACCTTC. This sequence encodes CAWSVQGADGYTF.

The chain has TRBV9 and TRBJ1-1; D remains ambiguous. The CDR3 extends over 13 amino acids. Trimming took 6 bases from V and 0 from J, leaving 9 bases between them. Per the germline V gene, CDR1 is SGDLS and CDR2 is YYNGEE. In DNA, the CDR3 is TGTGCCAGCAACCCCCCGGTGAACACTGAAGCTTTCTTT. Residues: CASNPPVNTEAFF.

In its sample, this clone is medium-sized. The V gene is TRBV7-2, the J gene TRBJ1-6; D remains unclear. Trimming removed 6 bases at V and 4 bases at J, with 16 bases between. The CDR3 totals 16 residues. Germline assignment: CDR1 SGHTA and CDR2 FQGNSA. CDR3 in DNA: TGTGCCAGCAGGCGTTTCCCGGGAGCTTATAATTCACCCCTCCACTTT. This sequence encodes CASRRFPGAYNSPLHF.

The J gene is TRBJ1-5, the V gene TRBV5-1; the D is unclear. The germline gives CDR1 SGHRS, CDR2 YFSETQ. V shed 0 bases and J shed 5 bases, with 6 bases lying between them. The CDR3 is 13 residues long. The CDR3 reads CASSLARDQPQHF. CDR3 nucleotides: TGCGCCAGCAGCTTGGCACGAGATCAGCCCCAGCATTTT.

The V call is TRBV6-1, the J call TRBJ2-7; D possibly corresponds to TRBD2 (5 bases). V was shortened by 1 base and J by 7 bases, with 17 bases between the two germline ends. CDR3 length: 15 amino acids. Germline V gene lookup returns CDR1 MNHNS and CDR2 SASEGT. The CDR3 loop is CASSEGLALTGEQYF. The DNA for the CDR3 is TGTGCCAGCAGTGAAGGGCTAGCACTTACGGGGGAGCAGTACTTC.

This rearrangement joins TRBV7-3 to TRBJ2-2; D is possibly TRBD2 (6 bases). There are 19 residues in the CDR3. The V end was cut by 5 bases, the J end by 0 bases, with 22 bases between. Looked up from germline, CDR1 is SGHTA and CDR2 is FQGTGA. CDR3 DNA: TGTGCCAGCAGCCCGCACCCGCTGGGGGGAAGGGCGAACACCGGGGAGCTGTTTTTT. It yields the protein CASSPHPLGGRANTGELFF.

The table lists this clone with a few counts. The J gene is TRBJ1-2, the V gene TRBV27; TRBD1 matches at 10 bases. Germline V lookup: CDR1 MNHEY, CDR2 SMNVEV (reference sequence). V trimming: 6 bases; J trimming: 11 bases; junction bases outside the gene matches: 9. The CDR3 has 13 residues. The CDR3 is CASRGQGLGFYTF. In DNA form, the CDR3 reads TGTGCCAGCAGGGGACAGGGGCTTGGATTTTACACCTTC.